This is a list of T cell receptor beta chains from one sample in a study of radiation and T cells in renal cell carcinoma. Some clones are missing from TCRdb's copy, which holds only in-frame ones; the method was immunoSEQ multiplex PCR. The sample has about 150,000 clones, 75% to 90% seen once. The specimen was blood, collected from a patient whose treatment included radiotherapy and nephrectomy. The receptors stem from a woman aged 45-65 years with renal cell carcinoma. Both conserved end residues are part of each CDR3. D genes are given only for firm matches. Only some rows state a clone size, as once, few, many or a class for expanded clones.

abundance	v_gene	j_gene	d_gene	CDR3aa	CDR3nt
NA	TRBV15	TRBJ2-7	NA	CATSGGSPEQYF	TGTGCCACCAGCGGGGGGTCTCCCGAGCAGTACTTC
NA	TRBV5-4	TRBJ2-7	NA	CASSRDGLTEQYF	TGTGCCAGCAGCCGAGACGGCCTAACCGAGCAGTACTTC
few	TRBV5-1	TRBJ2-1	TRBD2	CASSSSGRAENEQFF	TGCGCCAGCAGCTCTAGCGGGAGGGCCGAAAATGAGCAGTTCTTC
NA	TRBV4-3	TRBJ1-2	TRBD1	CASSQDRTGAYGYTF	TGCGCCAGCAGCCAAGATCGGACAGGGGCCTATGGCTACACCTTC
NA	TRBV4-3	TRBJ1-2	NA	CASSQDRTAGRDYGYTF	TGCGCCAGCAGCCAAGATAGGACGGCAGGGCGGGACTATGGCTACACCTTC
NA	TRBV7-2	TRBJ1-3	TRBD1	CASSLNTGAGNTIYF	TGTGCCAGCAGCTTAAACACAGGGGCAGGAAACACCATATATTTT
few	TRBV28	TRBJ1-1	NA	CASSFLSQQNTEAFF	TGTGCCAGCAGTTTCCTGTCACAGCAGAACACTGAAGCTTTCTTT
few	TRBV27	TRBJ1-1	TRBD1	CASNRQGPNTEAFF	TGTGCCAGCAACCGACAGGGACCGAACACTGAAGCTTTCTTT
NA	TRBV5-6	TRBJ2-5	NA	CASSLLRGETQYF	TGTGCCAGCAGCTTGCTGAGGGGAGAGACCCAGTACTTC
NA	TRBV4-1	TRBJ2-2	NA	CASSPTRNTGELFF	TGCGCCAGCAGCCCAACTAGGAACACCGGGGAGCTGTTTTTT
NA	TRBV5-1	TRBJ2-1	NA	CASSIQQSEQFF	TGCGCCAGCAGCATACAGCAATCTGAGCAGTTCTTC
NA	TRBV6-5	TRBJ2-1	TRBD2	CASSWEVAGGYEQFF	TGTGCCAGCAGTTGGGAGGTAGCGGGAGGGTATGAGCAGTTCTTC
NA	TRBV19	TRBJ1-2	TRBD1	CASRTGGYGYTF	TGTGCCAGCCGGACAGGGGGCTATGGCTACACCTTC
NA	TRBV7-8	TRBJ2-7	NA	CASSLAEGGPYEQYF	TGTGCCAGCAGCTTAGCGGAGGGGGGCCCCTACGAGCAGTACTTC
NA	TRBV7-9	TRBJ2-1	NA	CASSLVPGYNEQFF	TGTGCCAGCAGCTTAGTCCCGGGCTACAATGAGCAGTTCTTC
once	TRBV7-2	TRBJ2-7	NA	CASSDGVSYEQYF	TGTGCCAGCAGCGACGGGGTCTCCTACGAGCAGTACTTC
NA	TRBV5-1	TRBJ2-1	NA	CASSLGLETYNEQFF	TGCGCCAGCAGCTTGGGACTGGAAACCTACAATGAGCAGTTCTTC
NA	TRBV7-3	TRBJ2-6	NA	CASSLGGFSPGANVLTF	TGTGCCAGCAGCTTAGGCGGTTTCAGCCCTGGGGCCAACGTCCTGACTTTC
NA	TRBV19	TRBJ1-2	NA	CASSIGTGYGYTF	TGTGCCAGTAGTATAGGAACAGGGTATGGCTACACCTTC
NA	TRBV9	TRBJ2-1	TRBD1	CASSATGQTYNEQFF	TGTGCCAGCAGCGCGACGGGACAGACCTACAATGAGCAGTTCTTC
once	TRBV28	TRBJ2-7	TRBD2	CASSLGTSGTSRQYF	TGTGCCAGCAGTTTAGGGACTAGCGGGACGTCCAGGCAGTACTTC
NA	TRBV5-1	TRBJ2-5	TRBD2	CASSPSPSAGGQETQYF	TGCGCCAGCAGCCCGAGCCCTTCGGCGGGGGGGCAGGAGACCCAGTACTTC
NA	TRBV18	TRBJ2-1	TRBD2	CASSPDNSGKHNEQFF	TGTGCCAGCTCACCAGATAATAGCGGGAAGCACAATGAGCAGTTCTTC
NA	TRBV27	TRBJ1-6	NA	CASSRVQLLNSPLHF	TGTGCCAGCAGTCGAGTACAATTACTTAATTCACCCCTCCACTTT
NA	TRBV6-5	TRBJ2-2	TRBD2	CASTDRRGGTGELFF	TGTGCCAGCACGGATAGGCGGGGGGGCACCGGGGAGCTGTTTTTT
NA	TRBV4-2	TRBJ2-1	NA	CASSQDPSDEQFF	TGTGCCAGCAGCCAAGATCCGAGTGATGAGCAGTTCTTC
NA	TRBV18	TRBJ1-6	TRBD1	CASSPGRDRDNSPLHF	TGTGCCAGCTCACCGGGTCGGGACAGGGATAATTCACCCCTCCACTTT
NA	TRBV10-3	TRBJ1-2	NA	CAISEIQGNYGYTF	TGTGCCATCAGTGAGATACAGGGAAACTATGGCTACACCTTC
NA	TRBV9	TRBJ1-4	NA	CASSGTGSNEKLFF	TGTGCCAGCAGCGGCACAGGGTCTAATGAAAAACTGTTTTTT
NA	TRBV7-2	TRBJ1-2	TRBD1	CASSYGTGSNYGYTF	TGTGCCAGCAGCTATGGGACAGGGTCTAACTATGGCTACACCTTC
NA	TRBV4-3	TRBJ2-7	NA	CASSQEVRVSVEQYF	TGCGCCAGCAGCCAAGAAGTCAGGGTAAGCGTCGAGCAGTACTTC
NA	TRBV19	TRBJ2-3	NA	CASSSGYTTDTQYF	TGTGCCAGTAGTTCAGGGTATACCACAGATACGCAGTATTTT
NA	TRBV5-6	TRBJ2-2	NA	CASSLGFTGELFF	TGTGCCAGCAGCTTGGGGTTCACCGGGGAGCTGTTTTTT
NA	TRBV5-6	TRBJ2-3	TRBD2	CASSLELAGALTDTQYF	TGTGCCAGCAGCTTGGAACTAGCGGGGGCCCTCACAGATACGCAGTATTTT
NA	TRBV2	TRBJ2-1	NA	CASSEGTSYNEQFF	TGTGCCAGCAGTGAAGGGACCTCCTACAATGAGCAGTTCTTC
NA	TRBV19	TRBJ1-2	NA	CASSIDGSLRTHLDGYTF	TGTGCCAGTAGTATCGACGGTTCTCTGAGAACCCACTTGGATGGCTACACCTTC
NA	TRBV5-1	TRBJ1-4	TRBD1	CASSLTGGEKLFF	TGCGCCAGCAGCTTGACAGGGGGAGAAAAACTGTTTTTT